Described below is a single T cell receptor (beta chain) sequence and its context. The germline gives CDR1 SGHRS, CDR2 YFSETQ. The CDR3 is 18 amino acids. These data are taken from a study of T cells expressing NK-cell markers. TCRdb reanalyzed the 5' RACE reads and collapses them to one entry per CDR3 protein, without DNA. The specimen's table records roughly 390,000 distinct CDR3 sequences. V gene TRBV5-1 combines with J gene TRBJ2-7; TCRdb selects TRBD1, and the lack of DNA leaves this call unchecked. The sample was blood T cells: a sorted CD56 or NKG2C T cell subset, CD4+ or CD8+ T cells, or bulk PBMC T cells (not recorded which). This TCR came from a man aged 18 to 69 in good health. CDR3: CASSLDRAPIAPSYEQYF.